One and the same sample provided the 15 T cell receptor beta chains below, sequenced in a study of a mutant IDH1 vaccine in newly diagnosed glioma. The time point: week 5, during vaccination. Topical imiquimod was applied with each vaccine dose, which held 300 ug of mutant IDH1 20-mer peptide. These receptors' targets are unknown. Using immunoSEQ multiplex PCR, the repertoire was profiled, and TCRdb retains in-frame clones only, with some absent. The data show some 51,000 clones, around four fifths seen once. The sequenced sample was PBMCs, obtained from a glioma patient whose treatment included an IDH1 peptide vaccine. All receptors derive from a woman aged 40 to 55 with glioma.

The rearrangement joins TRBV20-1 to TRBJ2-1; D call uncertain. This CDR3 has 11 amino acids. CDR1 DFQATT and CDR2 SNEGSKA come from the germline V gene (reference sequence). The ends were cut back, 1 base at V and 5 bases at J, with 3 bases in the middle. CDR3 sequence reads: CSARADNEQFF. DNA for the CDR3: TGCAGTGCTAGAGCTGACAATGAGCAGTTCTTC.

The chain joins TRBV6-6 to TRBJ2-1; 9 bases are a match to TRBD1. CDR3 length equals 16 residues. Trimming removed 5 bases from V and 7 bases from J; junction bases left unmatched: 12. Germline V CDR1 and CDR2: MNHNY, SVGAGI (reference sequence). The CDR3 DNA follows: TGTGCCAGCAGTCCAGGGGACAGGGTAAGAGGTAATGAGCAGTTCTTC. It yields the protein CASSPGDRVRGNEQFF.

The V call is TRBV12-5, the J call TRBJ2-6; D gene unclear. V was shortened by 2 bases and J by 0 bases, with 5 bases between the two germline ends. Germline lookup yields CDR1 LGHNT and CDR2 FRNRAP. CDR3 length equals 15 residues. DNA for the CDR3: TGTGCTAGTGGTTTGCCTGACTCTGGGGCCAACGTCCTGACTTTC. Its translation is CASGLPDSGANVLTF.

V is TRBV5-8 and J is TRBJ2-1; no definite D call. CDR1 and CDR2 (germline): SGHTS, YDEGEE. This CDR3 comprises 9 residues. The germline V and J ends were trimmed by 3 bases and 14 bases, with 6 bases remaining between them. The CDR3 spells CASSYPKFF. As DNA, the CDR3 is TGTGCCAGCAGCTACCCGAAGTTCTTC.

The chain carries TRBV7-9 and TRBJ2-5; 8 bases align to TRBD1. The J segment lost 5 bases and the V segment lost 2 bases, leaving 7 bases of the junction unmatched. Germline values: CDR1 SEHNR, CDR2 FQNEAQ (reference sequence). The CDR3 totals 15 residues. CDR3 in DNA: TGTGCCAGCAGCTTAATGACAGGGGTAGGCGAGACCCAGTACTTC. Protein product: CASSLMTGVGETQYF.

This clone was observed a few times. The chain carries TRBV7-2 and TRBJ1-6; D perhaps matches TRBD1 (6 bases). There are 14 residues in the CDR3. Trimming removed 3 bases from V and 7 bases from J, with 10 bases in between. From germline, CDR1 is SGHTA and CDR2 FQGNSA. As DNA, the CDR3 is TGTGCCAGCAGCTTTACAGGGCTCAATTCACCCCTCCACTTT. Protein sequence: CASSFTGLNSPLHF.

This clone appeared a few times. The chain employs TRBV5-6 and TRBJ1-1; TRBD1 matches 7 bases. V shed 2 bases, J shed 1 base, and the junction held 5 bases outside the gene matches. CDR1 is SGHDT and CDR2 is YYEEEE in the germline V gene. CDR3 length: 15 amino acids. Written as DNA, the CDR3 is TGTGCCAGCAGCTTAACAGGGGCTAGGAACACTGAAGCTTTCTTT. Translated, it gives CASSLTGARNTEAFF.

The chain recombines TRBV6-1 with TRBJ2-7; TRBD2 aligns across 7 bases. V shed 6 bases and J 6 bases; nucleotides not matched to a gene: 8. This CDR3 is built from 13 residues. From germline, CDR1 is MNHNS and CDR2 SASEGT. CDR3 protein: CASRGGIAGEQYF. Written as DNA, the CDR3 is TGTGCCAGCAGGGGGGGGATCGCGGGCGAGCAGTACTTC.

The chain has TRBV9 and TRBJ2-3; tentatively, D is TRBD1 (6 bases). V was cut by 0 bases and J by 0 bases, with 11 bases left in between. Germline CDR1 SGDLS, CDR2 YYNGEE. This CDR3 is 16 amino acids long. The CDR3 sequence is CASSVVSDRSTDTQYF. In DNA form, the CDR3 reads TGTGCCAGCAGCGTAGTAAGTGACAGGAGCACAGATACGCAGTATTTT.

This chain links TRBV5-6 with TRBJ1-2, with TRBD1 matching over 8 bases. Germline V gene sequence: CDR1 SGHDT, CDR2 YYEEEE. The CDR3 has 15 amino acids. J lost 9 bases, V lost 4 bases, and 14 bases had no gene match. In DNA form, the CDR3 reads TGTGCCAGCAGCATAAGAGGAGCAGGGGGCGTAAGCTACACCTTC. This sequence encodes CASSIRGAGGVSYTF.

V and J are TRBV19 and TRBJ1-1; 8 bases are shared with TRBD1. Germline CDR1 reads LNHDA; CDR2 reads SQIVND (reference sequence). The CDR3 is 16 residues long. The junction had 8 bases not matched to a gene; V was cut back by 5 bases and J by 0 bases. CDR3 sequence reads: CASSGQGWGMNTEAFF. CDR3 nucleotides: TGTGCCAGTAGTGGACAGGGTTGGGGAATGAACACTGAAGCTTTCTTT.

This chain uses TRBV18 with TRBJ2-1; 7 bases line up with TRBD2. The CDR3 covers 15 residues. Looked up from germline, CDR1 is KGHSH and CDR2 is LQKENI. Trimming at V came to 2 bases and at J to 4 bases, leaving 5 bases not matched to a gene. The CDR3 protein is CASSPGRDYYNEQFF. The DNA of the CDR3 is TGTGCCAGCTCACCAGGTAGGGACTATTACAATGAGCAGTTCTTC.

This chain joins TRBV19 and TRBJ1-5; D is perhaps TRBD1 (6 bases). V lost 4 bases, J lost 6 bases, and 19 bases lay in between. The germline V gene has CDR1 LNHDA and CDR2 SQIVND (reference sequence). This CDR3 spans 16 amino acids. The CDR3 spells CASSRQGPLKGQPQHF. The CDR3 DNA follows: TGTGCCAGTAGTAGGCAGGGGCCCCTGAAGGGTCAGCCCCAGCATTTT.

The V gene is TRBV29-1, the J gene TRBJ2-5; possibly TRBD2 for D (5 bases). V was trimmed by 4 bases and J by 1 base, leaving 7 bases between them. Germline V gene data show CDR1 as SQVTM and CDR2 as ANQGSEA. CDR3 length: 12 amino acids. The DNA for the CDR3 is TGCAGCGTTGGGACTTCCCAAGAGACCCAGTACTTC. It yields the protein CSVGTSQETQYF. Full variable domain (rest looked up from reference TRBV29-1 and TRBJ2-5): SAVISQKPSRDICQRGTSLTIQCQVDSQVTMMFWYRQQPGQSLTLIATANQGSEATYESGFVIDKFPISRPNLTFSTLTVSNMSPEDSSIYLCSVGTSQETQYFGPGTRLLVL.

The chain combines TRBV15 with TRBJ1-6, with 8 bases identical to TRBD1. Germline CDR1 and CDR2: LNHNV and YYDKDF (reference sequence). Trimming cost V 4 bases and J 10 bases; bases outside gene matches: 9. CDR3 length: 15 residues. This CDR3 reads CATSTGQVFDSPLHF. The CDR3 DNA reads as TGTGCCACCAGCACGGGACAGGTCTTTGACTCACCCCTCCACTTT. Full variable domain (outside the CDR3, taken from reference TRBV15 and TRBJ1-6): DAMVIQNPRYQVTQFGKPVTLSCSQTLNHNVMYWYQQKSSQAPKLLFHYYDKDFNNEADTPDNFQSRRPNTSFCFLDIRSPGLGDTAMYLCATSTGQVFDSPLHFGNGTRLTVT.